This passage covers 21 T cell receptor beta chains from one sample sequenced in a study of T cell clonality in common variable immunodeficiency. Study-level results: Reportedly, TCR beta sequences from common variable immunodeficiency showed fewer deletions and N-nucleotide insertions.

Some clones are missing from TCRdb's copy, which holds only in-frame ones; the method was immunoSEQ multiplex PCR. The data show roughly 33,000 clones, with none appearing a single time. No antigens are known for them. The sequenced sample consisted of peripheral blood mononuclear cells. The receptor source for this set is a human donor with common variable immunodeficiency.

There are many counts of this clone. The read ends 3 residues shy of where the CDR3 ends; the end is completed using the germline J gene. V gene TRBV29-1 combines with J gene TRBJ2-3; a weak D match, TRBD2 (6 bases). Between the trimmed V and J ends, which lost 5 bases and 3 bases, there was a span of 18 bases. Germline V gene lookup returns CDR1 SQVTM and CDR2 ANQGSEA. The CDR3 consists of 15 residues. The sequenced CDR3 bases are TGCAGCGTTATAGTTGCTGGGGGGAGTACAGATACG. It encodes CSVIVAGGSTDT. The complete CDR3 sequence is CSVIVAGGSTDTQYF.

A remark on this clone: The read ends 3 residues early relative to the CDR3; the germline J gene fills the gap. The V call is TRBV7-6, the J call TRBJ2-5; D possibly corresponds to TRBD1 (8 bases). CDR1 is SGHVS and CDR2 is FNYEAQ in the germline V gene. The length of the CDR3 is 16 residues. Deletions cut 5 bases from V and 1 base from J, with 17 bases between. CDR3 DNA (partial): TGTGCCAGCAGCCGGGACTACGGACAGGGCCAAGAGACC. This codes for CASSRDYGQGQET. The entire CDR3 sequence reads CASSRDYGQGQETQYF.

A word on this clone: The read finishes 3 residues shy of the CDR3 end, and the germline J gene is used to complete it. The chain recombines TRBV30 with TRBJ1-6; 8 bases agree with TRBD1. Per the germline V gene, CDR1 is GTSNPN and CDR2 is SVGIG (reference sequence). V gave up 6 bases and J gave up 9 bases; unmatched junction bases: 7. The CDR3 covers 13 residues. This CDR3 is CACGPDRASPLHF. Partial CDR3 DNA: TGTGCCTGCGGACCGGACAGGGCTTCACCC.

As to this clone: Read coverage stops 3 residues before the CDR3 terminus; the germline J gene supplies the remainder. V usage is TRBV6-1 and J usage is TRBJ2-1, with 7 bases aligning to TRBD2. The CDR3 is 15 amino acids. V lost 4 bases to trimming and J lost 7 bases; unmatched junction nucleotides: 10. Per the germline V gene, CDR1 is MNHNS and CDR2 is SASEGT. CDR3 residues: CASSVSSGVRNEQFF. The CDR3 bases that were read are TGTGCCAGCAGTGTATCTAGCGGTGTTAGAAATGAG.

At least ten counts were recorded for this clone. The read ends 3 residues shy of where the CDR3 ends; the end is completed using the germline J gene. The chain joins TRBV12-5 to TRBJ2-3, with TRBD1 matching 10 bases. Per the germline V gene, CDR1 is LGHNT and CDR2 is FRNRAP. J gave up 2 bases and V 9 bases, and 20 bases lay outside the gene matches. This CDR3 region has 19 residues. Partial CDR3 DNA: TGTGCTAGCCCCGGGACAGGGGACTTCTACCCTAACCCCACAGATACG. Encoded protein: CASPGTGDFYPNPTDT. The full-length CDR3 reads as CASPGTGDFYPNPTDTQYF. Together with reference TRBV12-5 and TRBJ2-3, the CDR3 gives the full variable domain: DARVTQTPRHKVTEMGQEVTMRCQPILGHNTVFWYRQTMMQGLELLAYFRNRAPLDDSGMPKDRFSAEMPDATLATLKIQPSEPRDSAVYFCASPGTGDFYPNPTDTQYFGPGTRLTVL.

There are many counts of this clone. The sequenced fragment ends 3 residues before the CDR3 boundary, so the rest is inferred from the germline J gene. The genes are TRBV5-1 and TRBJ1-1, with TRBD1 matching over 11 bases. The CDR3 totals 14 residues. J was trimmed by 5 bases and V by 4 bases; bases with no gene match: 4. CDR1 SGHRS and CDR2 YFSETQ come from the germline V gene. Partial CDR3 DNA: TGCGCCAGCAGCACGGGACAGGGGGTTACTGAA. Protein sequence: CASSTGQGVTE. The whole CDR3 sequence reads CASSTGQGVTEAFF.

Points on this clone: The sequenced fragment ends 3 residues before the CDR3 boundary, so the rest is inferred from the germline J gene. This chain links TRBV19 with TRBJ2-3; D is possibly TRBD2 (6 bases). The germline V and J ends were trimmed by 4 bases and 4 bases, with 12 bases remaining between them. The CDR3 extends over 14 amino acids. CDR1 and CDR2 (germline): LNHDA, SQIVND (reference sequence). The CDR3 loop reads CASSSGEVADTQYF. Partial CDR3 DNA: TGTGCCAGTAGTAGCGGGGAGGTAGCAGATACG.

This clone was seen ten or more times. Read coverage stops 3 residues before the CDR3 terminus; the germline J gene supplies the remainder. The chain has TRBV7-9 and TRBJ2-5, with D possibly TRBD1 on 5 matching bases. In germline, CDR1 is SEHNR, CDR2 FQNEAQ (reference sequence). The CDR3 length is 15 residues. With 5 bases removed from V and 2 bases from J, the gap between germline ends came to 15 bases. CDR3 region: CASSEIDQGQETQYF. The part of the CDR3 DNA that was read is TGTGCCAGCAGCGAAATTGATCAGGGACAAGAGACC.

This clone was found many times. The read ends 3 residues early relative to the CDR3; the germline J gene fills the gap. This chain links TRBV2 with TRBJ2-3; 9 bases line up with TRBD2. Unmatched junction bases numbered 10, after V lost 4 bases and J lost 2 bases. Germline V lookup: CDR1 SNHLY, CDR2 FYNNEI. CDR3 length equals 17 residues. CDR3 DNA (partial): TGTGCCAGCAGTGTCTCCCCTCTAGCGGGGTACACAGATACG. Translation gives CASSVSPLAGYTDT. The entire CDR3 sequence reads CASSVSPLAGYTDTQYF.

With respect to this clone: The CDR3 end is not reached by the read, which stops 3 residues before it; the germline J gene fills it in. The chain is built from TRBV20-1 and TRBJ2-5; 8 bases fit TRBD2. The CDR3 spans 17 residues. Losses at the gene ends were 1 base for V and 7 bases for J; bases not matched to a gene: 17. Germline V gives CDR1 DFQATT, CDR2 SNEGSKA (reference sequence). The CDR3 DNA, read in part, is TGCAGTGCTAGAGGGGGTAGCGGGGCTTTCCCTCCGGGGACC. Protein product: CSARGGSGAFPPGT. The full CDR3 sequence reads CSARGGSGAFPPGTQYF.

This clone was found many times. The read comes to an end 3 residues before the CDR3 does, leaving the germline J gene to fill in the end. The gene calls are TRBV7-9 and TRBJ2-1; TRBD2 aligns across 7 bases. J was trimmed by 9 bases and V by 5 bases; bases with no gene match: 13. Germline V lookup: CDR1 SEHNR, CDR2 FQNEAQ (reference sequence). This CDR3 contains 15 residues. The part of the CDR3 DNA that was read is TGTGCCAGCAGCACCCGGGACTACGGTAAAGGTGAG. As protein: CASSTRDYGKGE. The CDR3 as a whole reads CASSTRDYGKGEQFF.

There are a few counts of this clone. The CDR3 goes on 3 residues after the read ends, and that part is filled in from the germline J gene. This chain links TRBV19 with TRBJ1-1; TRBD1 agrees at 7 bases. The CDR3 is 14 amino acids. V lost 4 bases to trimming and J lost 7 bases; unmatched junction nucleotides: 9. Germline CDR1 is LNHDA and CDR2 is SQIVND (reference sequence). CDR3: CASSTRGQAGEAFF. Partial CDR3 DNA: TGTGCCAGTAGTACTCGAGGACAGGCCGGTGAA.

This clone showed up just a few times. The CDR3 extends 3 residues past the end of the read, so its final part is completed from the germline J gene. The chain links TRBV7-9 to TRBJ2-7; D possibly corresponds to TRBD1 (5 bases). V was pared by 1 base and J by 5 bases, with 12 bases between. Per the germline V gene, CDR1 is SEHNR and CDR2 is FQNEAQ (reference sequence). CDR3 length: 14 residues. The CDR3 protein is CASSLVGASDEQYF. The CDR3 DNA, read in part, is TGTGCCAGCAGCTTAGTAGGGGCCAGCGACGAG.

About this clone: The missing CDR3 end, 3 residues past where the read stops, is filled in from the germline J gene. The sample holds other DNA sequences that translate to the same CDR3. This chain joins TRBV18 and TRBJ1-5, with D perhaps matching TRBD1 (5 bases). Germline V CDR1 and CDR2: KGHSH, LQKENI. V gave up 3 bases and J gave up 3 bases, with 18 bases separating them. This CDR3 has 17 residues. CDR3 amino acids: CASSPGAGGGVNQPQHF. The part of the CDR3 DNA that was read is TGTGCCAGCTCACCCGGTGCGGGGGGTGGAGTCAATCAGCCC.

There are many counts of this clone. The read terminates 3 residues ahead of where the CDR3 ends, so the germline J gene completes it. The V and J genes are TRBV5-6 and TRBJ1-2, with a weak D call TRBD1 (6 bases). Trimming removed 3 bases at V and 4 bases at J, with 13 bases between. The CDR3 has 14 amino acids. CDR1 and CDR2 (germline): SGHDT, YYEEEE. The chain's CDR3 is CASSSNGGAYGYTF. The covered CDR3 bases are TGTGCCAGCAGCTCCAATGGGGGGGCCTATGGC.

This clone appeared a few times. The read halts 3 residues ahead of the CDR3 end, with the missing end drawn from the germline J gene. The V gene is TRBV19, the J gene TRBJ1-6; D uncertain. Germline-derived CDR1 and CDR2 are LNHDA and SQIVND (reference sequence). There are 14 residues in the CDR3. The V end lost 9 bases, the J end lost 6 bases, and 15 bases lay between the germline ends. Partial CDR3 DNA: TGTGCCAGCCGTAATCGGGGTCCTAATTCACCC. This encodes CASRNRGPNSP. The whole CDR3 sequence reads CASRNRGPNSPLHF.

Points on this clone: The read gets to within 3 residues of the CDR3 end, and the germline J gene fills in the rest. V and J are TRBV30 and TRBJ2-5; possibly TRBD1 for D (5 bases). Germline lookup yields CDR1 GTSNPN and CDR2 SVGIG (reference sequence). CDR3 size: 14 residues. The ends were cut back, 5 bases at V and 5 bases at J, with 18 bases in the middle. Incomplete CDR3 DNA: TGTGCCTGGGGTCCCCCAGGGTTCCGTGAGACC. The encoded protein is CAWGPPGFRET. The CDR3 in its entirety is CAWGPPGFRETQYF.

A few counts support this clone. With the read ending 3 residues before the CDR3 end, the germline J gene is used to fill in that end. The chain is built from TRBV7-2 and TRBJ1-5, with TRBD1 identical over 7 bases. The CDR3 spans 15 residues. Trimming took 5 bases from V and 2 from J; bases not matched to a gene: 6. Germline values: CDR1 SGHTA, CDR2 FQGNSA. CDR3 protein: CASSQQGIGNQPQHF. Partial CDR3 DNA: TGTGCCAGCAGCCAACAGGGGATAGGCAATCAGCCC.

At least ten counts were recorded for this clone. The sequence runs out 3 residues before the end of the CDR3; the remainder is reconstructed from the germline J gene. V gene TRBV5-1 combines with J gene TRBJ1-1; D ambiguous. V dropped 6 bases and J dropped 0 bases, with 6 bases sitting between them. Germline lookup yields CDR1 SGHRS and CDR2 YFSETQ. The CDR3 extends over 12 amino acids. The CDR3 loop is CASKSMNTEAFF. CDR3 DNA, as far as it was read: TGCGCCAGCAAGAGCATGAACACTGAA.

This clone was counted at least ten times. The read halts 3 residues ahead of the CDR3 end, with the missing end drawn from the germline J gene. The chain couples TRBV18 to TRBJ1-1; D is uncertain. This CDR3 contains 12 residues. V was pared by 2 bases and J by 2 bases, with 3 bases between. The germline V gene has CDR1 KGHSH and CDR2 LQKENI. Incomplete CDR3 DNA: TGTGCCAGCTCACCATTAAACACTGAA. This translates into CASSPLNTE. The whole CDR3 protein reads CASSPLNTEAFF.

This clone has ten or more counts. The read is 3 residues too short to cover the CDR3 end, so that end is filled in from the germline J gene. The V and J genes are TRBV18 and TRBJ1-2; possibly TRBD1 for D (5 bases). Deletions cut 3 bases from V and 0 bases from J, with 11 bases between. CDR3 length equals 15 residues. Germline V gene lookup returns CDR1 KGHSH and CDR2 LQKENI. CDR3 in amino acids: CASSPGLQANYGYTF. The CDR3 bases that were read are TGTGCCAGCTCACCGGGACTGCAGGCTAACTATGGC.